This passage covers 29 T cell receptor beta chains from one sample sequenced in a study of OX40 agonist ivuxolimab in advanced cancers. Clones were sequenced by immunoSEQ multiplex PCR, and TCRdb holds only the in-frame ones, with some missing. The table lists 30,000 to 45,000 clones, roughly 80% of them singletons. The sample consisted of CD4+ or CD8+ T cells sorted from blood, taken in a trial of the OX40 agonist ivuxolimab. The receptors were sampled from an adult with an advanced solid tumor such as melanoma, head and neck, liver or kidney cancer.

The CDR3 sequence is CASSGSGISQETQYF. The CDR3 DNA reads TGCGCCAGCAGTGGCAGCGGGATATCCCAAGAGACCCAGTACTTC. V gene TRBV5-1 combines with J gene TRBJ2-5; TRBD2 aligns across 7 bases. The V segment lost 5 bases and the J segment 1 base; nucleotides outside the gene matches: 8. The CDR3 extends over 15 amino acids. Germline-derived CDR1 and CDR2 are SGHRS and YFSETQ.

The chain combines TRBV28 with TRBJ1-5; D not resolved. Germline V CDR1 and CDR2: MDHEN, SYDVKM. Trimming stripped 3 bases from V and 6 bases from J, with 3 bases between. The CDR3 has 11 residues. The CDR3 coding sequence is TGTGCCAGCAGTTTTGGTCAGCCCCAGCATTTT. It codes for CASSFGQPQHF.

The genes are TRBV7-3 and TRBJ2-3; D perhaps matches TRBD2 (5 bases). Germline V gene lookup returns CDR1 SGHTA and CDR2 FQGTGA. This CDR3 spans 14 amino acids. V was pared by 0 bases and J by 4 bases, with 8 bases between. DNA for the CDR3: TGTGCCAGCAGCTTAACCGGACTTTCAGATACGCAGTATTTT. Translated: CASSLTGLSDTQYF.

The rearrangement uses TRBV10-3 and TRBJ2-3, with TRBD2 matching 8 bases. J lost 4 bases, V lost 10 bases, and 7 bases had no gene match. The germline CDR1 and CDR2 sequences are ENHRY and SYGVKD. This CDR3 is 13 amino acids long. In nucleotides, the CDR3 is TGTGCCAGCTCAGCGGGAGACTCAGATACGCAGTATTTT. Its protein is CASSAGDSDTQYF.

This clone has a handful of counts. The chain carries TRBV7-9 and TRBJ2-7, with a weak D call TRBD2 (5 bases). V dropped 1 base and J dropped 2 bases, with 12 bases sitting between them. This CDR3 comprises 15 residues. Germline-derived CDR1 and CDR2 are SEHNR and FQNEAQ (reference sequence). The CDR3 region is CASSLGTEGTYEQYF. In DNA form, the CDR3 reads TGTGCCAGCAGCTTAGGGACTGAGGGAACCTACGAGCAGTACTTC.

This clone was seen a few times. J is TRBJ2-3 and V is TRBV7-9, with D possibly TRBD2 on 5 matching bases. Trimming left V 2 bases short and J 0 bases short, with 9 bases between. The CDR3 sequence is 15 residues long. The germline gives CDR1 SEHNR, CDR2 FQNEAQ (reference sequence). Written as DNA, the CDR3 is TGTGCCAGCAGCTTACCGGGAAGGAGCACAGATACGCAGTATTTT. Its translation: CASSLPGRSTDTQYF.

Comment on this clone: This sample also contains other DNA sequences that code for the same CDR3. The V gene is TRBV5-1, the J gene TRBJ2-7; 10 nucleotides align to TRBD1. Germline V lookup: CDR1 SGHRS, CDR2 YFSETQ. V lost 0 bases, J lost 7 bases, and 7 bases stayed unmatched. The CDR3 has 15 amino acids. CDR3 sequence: CASSLGQGATGEQYF. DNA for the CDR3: TGCGCCAGCAGCTTGGGACAGGGGGCGACGGGTGAGCAGTACTTC. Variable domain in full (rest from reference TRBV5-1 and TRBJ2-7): KAGVTQTPRYLIKTRGQQVTLSCSPISGHRSVSWYQQTPGQGLQFLFEYFSETQRNKGNFPGRFSGRQFSNSRSEMNVSTLELGDSALYLCASSLGQGATGEQYFGPGTRLTVT.

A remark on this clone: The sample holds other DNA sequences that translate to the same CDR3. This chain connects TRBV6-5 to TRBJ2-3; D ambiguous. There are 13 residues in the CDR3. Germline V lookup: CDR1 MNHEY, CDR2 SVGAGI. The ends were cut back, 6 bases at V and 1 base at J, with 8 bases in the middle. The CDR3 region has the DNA TGTGCCAGCAGCTCTAGGGGCACAGATACGCAGTATTTT. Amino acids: CASSSRGTDTQYF.

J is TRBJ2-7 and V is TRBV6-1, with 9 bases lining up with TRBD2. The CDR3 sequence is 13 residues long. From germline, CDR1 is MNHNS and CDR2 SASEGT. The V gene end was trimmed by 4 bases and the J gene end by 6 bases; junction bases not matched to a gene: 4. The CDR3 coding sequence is TGTGCCAGCAGTGTAGCGGGAGCTGGCGAGCAGTACTTC. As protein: CASSVAGAGEQYF.

Written as DNA, the CDR3 is TGCAGCGTTGAAGATAGAGGGACTAGCGGGAGACAGACCGGGGAGCTGTTTTTT. This translates into CSVEDRGTSGRQTGELFF. This chain joins TRBV29-1 and TRBJ2-2; 14 positions match TRBD2. The V segment lost 0 bases and the J segment 5 bases; nucleotides outside the gene matches: 8. The germline gives CDR1 SQVTM, CDR2 ANQGSEA. This CDR3 is 18 amino acids long.

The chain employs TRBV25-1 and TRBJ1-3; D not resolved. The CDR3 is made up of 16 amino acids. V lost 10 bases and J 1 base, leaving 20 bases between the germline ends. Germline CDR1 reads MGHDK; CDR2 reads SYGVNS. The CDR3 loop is CATTPRAGASGNTIYF. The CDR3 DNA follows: TGTGCCACCACCCCAAGGGCAGGCGCTTCTGGAAACACCATATATTTT.

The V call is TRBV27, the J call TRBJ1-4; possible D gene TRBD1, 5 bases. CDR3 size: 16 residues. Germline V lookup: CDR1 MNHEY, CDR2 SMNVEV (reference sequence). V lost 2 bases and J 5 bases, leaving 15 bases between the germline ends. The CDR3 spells CASSLRLGQGNEKLFF. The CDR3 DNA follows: TGTGCCAGCAGTTTAAGGTTGGGTCAGGGAAATGAAAAACTGTTTTTT.

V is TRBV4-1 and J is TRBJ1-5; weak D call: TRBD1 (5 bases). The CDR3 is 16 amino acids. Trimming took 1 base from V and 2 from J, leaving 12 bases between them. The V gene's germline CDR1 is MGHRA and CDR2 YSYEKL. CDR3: CASSQVLGQRNQPQHF. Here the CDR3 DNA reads TGCGCCAGCAGCCAAGTTCTGGGGCAACGCAATCAGCCCCAGCATTTT.

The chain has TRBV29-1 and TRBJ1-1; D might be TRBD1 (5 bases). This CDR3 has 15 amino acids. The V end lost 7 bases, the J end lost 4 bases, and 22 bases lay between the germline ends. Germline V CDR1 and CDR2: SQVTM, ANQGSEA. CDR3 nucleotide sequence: TGCAGCGCCCCCCTCAAGACGGGGGTCAGCACTGAAGCTTTCTTT. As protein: CSAPLKTGVSTEAFF.

CDR3 in DNA: TGTGCCATCAGCCCGGGACAGCTTACAGATACGCAGTATTTT. Translating it yields CAISPGQLTDTQYF. The gene calls are TRBV10-3 and TRBJ2-3; TRBD1 aligns across 7 bases. Germline V gives CDR1 ENHRY, CDR2 SYGVKD. The CDR3 runs to 14 residues. With V trimmed by 6 bases and J by 3 bases, 6 bases remained unmatched.

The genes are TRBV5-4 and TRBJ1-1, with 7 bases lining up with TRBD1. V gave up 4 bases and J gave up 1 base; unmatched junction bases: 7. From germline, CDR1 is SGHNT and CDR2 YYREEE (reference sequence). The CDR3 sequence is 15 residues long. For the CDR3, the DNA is TGTGCCAGCAGCCCCTCCGGACAGGCGAACACTGAAGCTTTCTTT. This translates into CASSPSGQANTEAFF. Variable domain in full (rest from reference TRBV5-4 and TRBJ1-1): ETGVTQSPTHLIKTRGQQVTLRCSSQSGHNTVSWYQQALGQGPQFIFQYYREEENGRGNFPPRFSGLQFPNYSSELNVNALELDDSALYLCASSPSGQANTEAFFGQGTRLTVV.

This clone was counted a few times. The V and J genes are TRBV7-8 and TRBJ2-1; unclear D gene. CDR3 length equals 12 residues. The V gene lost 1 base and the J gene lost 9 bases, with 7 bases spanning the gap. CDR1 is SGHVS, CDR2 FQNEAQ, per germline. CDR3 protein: CASSLVGGEQFF. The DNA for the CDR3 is TGTGCCAGCAGCTTAGTCGGTGGTGAGCAGTTCTTC.

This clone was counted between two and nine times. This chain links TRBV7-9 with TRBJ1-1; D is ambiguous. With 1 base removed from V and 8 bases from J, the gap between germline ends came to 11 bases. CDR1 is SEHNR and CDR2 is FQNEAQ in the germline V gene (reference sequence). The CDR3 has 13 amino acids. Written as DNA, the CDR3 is TGTGCCAGCAGCTTAGGAGGGTTGATGGAAGCTTTCTTT. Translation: CASSLGGLMEAFF.

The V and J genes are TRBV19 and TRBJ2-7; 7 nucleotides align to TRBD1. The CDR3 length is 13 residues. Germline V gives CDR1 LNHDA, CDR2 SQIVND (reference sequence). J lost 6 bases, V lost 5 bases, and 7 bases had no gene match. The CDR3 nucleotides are TGTGCCAGTAGTTATACAGGGGCGGGCGAGCAGTACTTC. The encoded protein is CASSYTGAGEQYF.

In nucleotides, the CDR3 is TGTGCCAGCAGTCGGAATCTACAGGGGAGAGGCTATGGCTACACCTTC. This gives the protein CASSRNLQGRGYGYTF. The V gene is TRBV28, the J gene TRBJ1-2; 7 positions match TRBD1. Germline assignment: CDR1 MDHEN and CDR2 SYDVKM. Trimming cost V 5 bases and J 4 bases; bases outside gene matches: 13. This CDR3 has 16 amino acids.

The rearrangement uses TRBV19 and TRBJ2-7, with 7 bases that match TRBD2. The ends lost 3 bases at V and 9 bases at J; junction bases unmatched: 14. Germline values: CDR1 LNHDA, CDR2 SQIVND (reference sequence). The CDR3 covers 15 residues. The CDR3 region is CASSISLAVRLAQYF. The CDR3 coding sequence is TGTGCCAGTAGTATTTCGCTAGCGGTGCGTTTGGCGCAGTACTTC.

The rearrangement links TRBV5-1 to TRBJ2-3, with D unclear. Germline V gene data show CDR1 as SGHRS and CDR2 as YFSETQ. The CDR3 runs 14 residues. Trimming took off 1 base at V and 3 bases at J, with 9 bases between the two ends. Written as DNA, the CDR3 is TGCGCCAGCAGCTTGATCTTCGGAACAGATACGCAGTATTTT. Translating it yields CASSLIFGTDTQYF.

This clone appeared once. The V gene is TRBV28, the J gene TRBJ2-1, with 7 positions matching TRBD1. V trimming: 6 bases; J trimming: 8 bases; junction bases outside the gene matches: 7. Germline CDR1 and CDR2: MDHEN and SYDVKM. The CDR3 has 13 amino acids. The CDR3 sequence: CASRMTGIDEQFF. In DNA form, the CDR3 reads TGTGCCAGCAGAATGACAGGGATCGATGAGCAGTTCTTC. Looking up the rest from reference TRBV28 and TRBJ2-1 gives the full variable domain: DVKVTQSSRYLVKRTGEKVFLECVQDMDHENMFWYRQDPGLGLRLIYFSYDVKMKEKGDIPEGYSVSREKKERFSLILESASTNQTSMYLCASRMTGIDEQFFGPGTRLTVL.

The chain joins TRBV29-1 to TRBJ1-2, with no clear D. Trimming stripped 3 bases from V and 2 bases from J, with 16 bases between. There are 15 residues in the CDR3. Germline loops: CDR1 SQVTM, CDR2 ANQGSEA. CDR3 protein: CSVDSGQPPNYGYTF. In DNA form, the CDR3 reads TGCAGCGTTGATTCGGGCCAGCCCCCCAACTATGGCTACACCTTC. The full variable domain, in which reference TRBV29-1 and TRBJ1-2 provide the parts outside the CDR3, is SAVISQKPSRDICQRGTSLTIQCQVDSQVTMMFWYRQQPGQSLTLIATANQGSEATYESGFVIDKFPISRPNLTFSTLTVSNMSPEDSSIYLCSVDSGQPPNYGYTFGSGTRLTVV.

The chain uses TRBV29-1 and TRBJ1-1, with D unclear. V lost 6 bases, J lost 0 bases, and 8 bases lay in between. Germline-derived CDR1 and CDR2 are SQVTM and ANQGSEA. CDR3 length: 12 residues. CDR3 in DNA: TGCAGCGTGGATTTCATGAACACTGAAGCTTTCTTT. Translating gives CSVDFMNTEAFF.

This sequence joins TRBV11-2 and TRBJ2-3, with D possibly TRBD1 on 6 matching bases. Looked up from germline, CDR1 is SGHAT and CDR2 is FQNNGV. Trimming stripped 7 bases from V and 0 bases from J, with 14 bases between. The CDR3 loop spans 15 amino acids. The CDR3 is CASNQAGQSTDTQYF. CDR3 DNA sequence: TGTGCCAGCAACCAAGCCGGACAGAGCACAGATACGCAGTATTTT. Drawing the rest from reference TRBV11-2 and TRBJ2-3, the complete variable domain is EAGVAQSPRYKIIEKRQSVAFWCNPISGHATLYWYQQILGQGPKLLIQFQNNGVVDDSQLPKDRFSAERLKGVDSTLKIQPAKLEDSAVYLCASNQAGQSTDTQYFGPGTRLTVL.

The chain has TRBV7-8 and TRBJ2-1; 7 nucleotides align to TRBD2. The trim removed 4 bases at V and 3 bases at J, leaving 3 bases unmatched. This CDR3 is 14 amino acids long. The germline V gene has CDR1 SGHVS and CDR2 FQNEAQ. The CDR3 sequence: CASSWEGRYNEQFF. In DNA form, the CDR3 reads TGTGCCAGCAGCTGGGAGGGCCGCTACAATGAGCAGTTCTTC.

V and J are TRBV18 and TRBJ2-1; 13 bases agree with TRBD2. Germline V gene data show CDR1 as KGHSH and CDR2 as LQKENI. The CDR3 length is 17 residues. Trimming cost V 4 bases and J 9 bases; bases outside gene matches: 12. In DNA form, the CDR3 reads TGTGCCAGCTCACTTGTCCCCGGGACTAGCGGGGTCGGTGAGCAGTTCTTC. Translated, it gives CASSLVPGTSGVGEQFF.

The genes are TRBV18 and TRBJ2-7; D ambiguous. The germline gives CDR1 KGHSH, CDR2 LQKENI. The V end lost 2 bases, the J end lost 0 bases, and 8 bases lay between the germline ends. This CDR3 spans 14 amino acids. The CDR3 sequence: CASSPGINSYEQYF. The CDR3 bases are TGTGCCAGCTCACCAGGGATAAACTCCTACGAGCAGTACTTC.